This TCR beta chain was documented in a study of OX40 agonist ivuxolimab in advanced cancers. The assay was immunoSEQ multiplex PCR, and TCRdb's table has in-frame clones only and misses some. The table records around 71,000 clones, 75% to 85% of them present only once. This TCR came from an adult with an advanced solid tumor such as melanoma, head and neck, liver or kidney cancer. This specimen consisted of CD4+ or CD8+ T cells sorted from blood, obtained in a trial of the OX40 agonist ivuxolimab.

The CDR3 reads CASSPGPDGDYEQYF. The DNA of the CDR3 is TGTGCCAGCAGCCCGGGACCAGATGGAGACTACGAGCAGTACTTC. This chain joins TRBV7-2 and TRBJ2-7; D may match TRBD1 or TRBD2 (5 bases each). The CDR3 runs to 15 residues. Trimming stripped 5 bases from V and 3 bases from J, with 17 bases between. CDR1 is SGHTA, CDR2 FQGNSA, per germline.